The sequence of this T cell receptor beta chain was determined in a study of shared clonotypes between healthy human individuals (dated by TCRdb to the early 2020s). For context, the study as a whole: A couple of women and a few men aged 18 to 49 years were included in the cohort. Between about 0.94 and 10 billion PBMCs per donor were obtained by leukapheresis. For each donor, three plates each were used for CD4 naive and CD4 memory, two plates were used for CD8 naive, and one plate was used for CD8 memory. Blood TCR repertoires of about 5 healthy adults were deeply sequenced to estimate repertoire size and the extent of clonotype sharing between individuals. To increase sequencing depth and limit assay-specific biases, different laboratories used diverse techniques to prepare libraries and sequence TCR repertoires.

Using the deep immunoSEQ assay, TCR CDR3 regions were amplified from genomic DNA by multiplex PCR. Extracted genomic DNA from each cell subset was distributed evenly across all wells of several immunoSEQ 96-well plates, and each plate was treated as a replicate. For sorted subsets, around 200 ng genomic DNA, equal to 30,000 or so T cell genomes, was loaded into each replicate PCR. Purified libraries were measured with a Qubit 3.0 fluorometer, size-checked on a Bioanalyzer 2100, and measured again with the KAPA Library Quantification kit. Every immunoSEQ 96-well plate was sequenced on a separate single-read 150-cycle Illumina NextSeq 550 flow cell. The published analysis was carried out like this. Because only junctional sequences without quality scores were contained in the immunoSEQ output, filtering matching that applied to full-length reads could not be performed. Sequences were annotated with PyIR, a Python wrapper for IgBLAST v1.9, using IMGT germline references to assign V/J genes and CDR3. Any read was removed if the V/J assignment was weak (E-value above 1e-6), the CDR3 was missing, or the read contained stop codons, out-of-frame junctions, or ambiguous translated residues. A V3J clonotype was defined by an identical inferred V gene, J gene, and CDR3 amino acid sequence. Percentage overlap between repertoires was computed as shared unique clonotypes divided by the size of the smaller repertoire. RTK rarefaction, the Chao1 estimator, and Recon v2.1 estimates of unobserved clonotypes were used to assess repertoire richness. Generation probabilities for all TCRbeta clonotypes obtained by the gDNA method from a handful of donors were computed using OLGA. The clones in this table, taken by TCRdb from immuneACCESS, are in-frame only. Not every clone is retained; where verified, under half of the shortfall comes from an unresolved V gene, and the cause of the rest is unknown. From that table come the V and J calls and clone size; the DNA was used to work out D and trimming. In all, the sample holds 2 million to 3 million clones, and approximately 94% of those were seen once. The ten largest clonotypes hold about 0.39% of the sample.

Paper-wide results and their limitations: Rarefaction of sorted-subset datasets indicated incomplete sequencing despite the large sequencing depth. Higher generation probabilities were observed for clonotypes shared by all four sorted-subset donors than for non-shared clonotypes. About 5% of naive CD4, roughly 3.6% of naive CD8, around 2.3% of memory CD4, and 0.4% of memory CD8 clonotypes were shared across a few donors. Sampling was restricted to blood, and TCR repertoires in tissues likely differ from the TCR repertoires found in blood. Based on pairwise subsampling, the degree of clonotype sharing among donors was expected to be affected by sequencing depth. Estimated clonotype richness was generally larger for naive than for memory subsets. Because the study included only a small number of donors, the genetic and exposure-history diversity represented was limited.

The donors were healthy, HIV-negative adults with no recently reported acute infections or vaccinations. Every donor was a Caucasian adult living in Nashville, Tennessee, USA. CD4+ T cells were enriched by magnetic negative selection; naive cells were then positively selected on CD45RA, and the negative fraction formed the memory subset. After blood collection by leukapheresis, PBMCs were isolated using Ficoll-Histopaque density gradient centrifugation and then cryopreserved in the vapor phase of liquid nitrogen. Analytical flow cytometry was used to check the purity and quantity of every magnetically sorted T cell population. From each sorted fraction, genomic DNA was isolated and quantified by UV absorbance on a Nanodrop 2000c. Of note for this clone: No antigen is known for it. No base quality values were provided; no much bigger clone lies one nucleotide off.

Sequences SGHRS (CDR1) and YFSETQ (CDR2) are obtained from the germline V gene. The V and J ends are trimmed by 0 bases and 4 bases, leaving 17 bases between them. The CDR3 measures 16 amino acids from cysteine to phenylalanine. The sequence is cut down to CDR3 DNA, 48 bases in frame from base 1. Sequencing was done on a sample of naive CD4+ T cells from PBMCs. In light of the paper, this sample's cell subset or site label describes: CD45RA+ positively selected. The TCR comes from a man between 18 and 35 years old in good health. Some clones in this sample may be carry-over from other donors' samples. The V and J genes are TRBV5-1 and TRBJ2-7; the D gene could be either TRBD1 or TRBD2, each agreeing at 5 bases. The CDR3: CASSLVGQGWGYEQYF. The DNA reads TGCGCCAGCAGCTTGGTTGGGCAGGGCTGGGGGTACGAGCAGTACTTC. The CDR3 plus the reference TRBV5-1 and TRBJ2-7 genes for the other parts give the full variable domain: KAGVTQTPRYLIKTRGQQVTLSCSPISGHRSVSWYQQTPGQGLQFLFEYFSETQRNKGNFPGRFSGRQFSNSRSEMNVSTLELGDSALYLCASSLVGQGWGYEQYFGPGTRLTVT.